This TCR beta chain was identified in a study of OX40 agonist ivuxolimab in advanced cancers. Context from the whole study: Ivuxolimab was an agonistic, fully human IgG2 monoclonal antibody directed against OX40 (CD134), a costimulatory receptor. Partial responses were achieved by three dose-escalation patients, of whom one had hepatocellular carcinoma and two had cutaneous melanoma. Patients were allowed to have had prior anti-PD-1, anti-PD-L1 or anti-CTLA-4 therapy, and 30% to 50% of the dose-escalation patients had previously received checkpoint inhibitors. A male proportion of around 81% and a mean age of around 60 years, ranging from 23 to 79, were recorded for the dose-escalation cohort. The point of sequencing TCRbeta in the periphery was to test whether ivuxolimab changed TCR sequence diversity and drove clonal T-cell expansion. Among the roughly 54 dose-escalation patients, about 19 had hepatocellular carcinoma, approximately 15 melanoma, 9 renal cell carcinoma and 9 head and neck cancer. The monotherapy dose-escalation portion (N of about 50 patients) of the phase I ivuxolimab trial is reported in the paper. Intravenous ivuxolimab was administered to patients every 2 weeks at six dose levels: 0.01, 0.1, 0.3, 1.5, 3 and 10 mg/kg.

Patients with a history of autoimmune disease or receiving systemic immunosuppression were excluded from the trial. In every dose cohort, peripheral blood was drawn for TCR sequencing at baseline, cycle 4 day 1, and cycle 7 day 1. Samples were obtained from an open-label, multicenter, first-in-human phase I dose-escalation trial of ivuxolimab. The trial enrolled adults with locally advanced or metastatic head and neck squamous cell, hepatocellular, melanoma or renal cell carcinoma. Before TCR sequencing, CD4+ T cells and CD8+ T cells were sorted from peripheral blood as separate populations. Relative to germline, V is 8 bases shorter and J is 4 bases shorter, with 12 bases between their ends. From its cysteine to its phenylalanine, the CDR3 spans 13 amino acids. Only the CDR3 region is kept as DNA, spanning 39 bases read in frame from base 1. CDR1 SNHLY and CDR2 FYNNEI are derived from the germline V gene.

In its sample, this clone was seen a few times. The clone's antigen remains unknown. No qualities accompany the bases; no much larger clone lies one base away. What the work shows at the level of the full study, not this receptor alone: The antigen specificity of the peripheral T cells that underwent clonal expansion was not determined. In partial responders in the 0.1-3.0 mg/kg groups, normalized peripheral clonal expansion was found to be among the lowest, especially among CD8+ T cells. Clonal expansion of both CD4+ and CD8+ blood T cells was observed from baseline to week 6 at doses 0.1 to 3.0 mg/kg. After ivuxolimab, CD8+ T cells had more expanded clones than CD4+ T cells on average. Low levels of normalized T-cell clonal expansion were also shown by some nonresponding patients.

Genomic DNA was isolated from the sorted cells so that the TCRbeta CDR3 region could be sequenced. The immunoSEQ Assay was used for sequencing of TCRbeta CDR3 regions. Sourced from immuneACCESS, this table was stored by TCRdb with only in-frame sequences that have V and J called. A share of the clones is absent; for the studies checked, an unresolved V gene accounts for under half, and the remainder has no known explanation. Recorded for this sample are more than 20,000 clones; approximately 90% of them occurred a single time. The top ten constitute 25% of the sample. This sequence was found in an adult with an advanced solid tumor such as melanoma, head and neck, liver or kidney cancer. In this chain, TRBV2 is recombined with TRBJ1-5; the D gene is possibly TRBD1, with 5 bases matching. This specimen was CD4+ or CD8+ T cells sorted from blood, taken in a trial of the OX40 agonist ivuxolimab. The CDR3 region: CASWGSLNQPQHF. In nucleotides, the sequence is TGTGCCAGCTGGGGCTCGCTAAATCAGCCCCAGCATTTT.